The clone carrying this TCR beta chain was counted between two and nine times. The antigen remains unidentified. The sample originates from a study of blood T cells in healthy people across ages. The CDR3 has 17 amino acids. Germline V gene lookup returns CDR1 SGHRS and CDR2 YFSETQ. Trimming left V 3 bases short and J 0 bases short, with 18 bases between. Whole-study results and caveats: The lack of PBMC sorting stopped any conclusive naive versus antigen-experienced comparison.

Combining a sample-barcoded 5' primer with a J-beta primer mix, a second PCR ran for roughly 7 to 12 cycles. TCRdb processed the 5' RACE reads anew with MiXCR; each CDR3 protein has one entry. The sample holds some 760,000 distinct CDR3 sequences, around a quarter seen once. The sample also formed part of further work on T cells of mothers and their children. That work contributes: A few healthy Caucasian mothers and their six children donated. Every mother supplied over 9.5 million TCR beta CDR3 reads and every child a few million. Persistent microchimeric T cell clones were not found at ~100 per million sensitivity.

Sequencing was performed on blood. The V call is TRBV5-1, the J call TRBJ1-2; D gene ambiguous. This TCR came from a boy between 10 and 17 years old in good health. CDR3: CASSSPSDGSANYGYTF. CDR3 nucleotides: TGCGCCAGCAGCTCACCATCGGACGGGTCAGCTAACTATGGCTACACCTTC. Variable domain in full (rest from reference TRBV5-1 and TRBJ1-2): KAGVTQTPRYLIKTRGQQVTLSCSPISGHRSVSWYQQTPGQGLQFLFEYFSETQRNKGNFPGRFSGRQFSNSRSEMNVSTLELGDSALYLCASSSPSDGSANYGYTFGSGTRLTVV.